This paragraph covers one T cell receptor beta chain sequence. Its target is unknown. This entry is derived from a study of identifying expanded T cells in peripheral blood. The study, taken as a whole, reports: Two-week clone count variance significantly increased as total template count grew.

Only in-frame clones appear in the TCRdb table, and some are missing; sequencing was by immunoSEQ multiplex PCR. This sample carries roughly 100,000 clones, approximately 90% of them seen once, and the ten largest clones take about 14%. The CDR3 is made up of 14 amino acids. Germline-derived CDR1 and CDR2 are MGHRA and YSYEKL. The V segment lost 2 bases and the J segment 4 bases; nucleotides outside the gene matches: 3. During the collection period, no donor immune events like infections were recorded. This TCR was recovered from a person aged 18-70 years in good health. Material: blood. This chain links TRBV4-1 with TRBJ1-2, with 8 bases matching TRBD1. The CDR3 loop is CASSQQGAVYGYTF. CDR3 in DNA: TGCGCCAGCAGCCAACAGGGGGCTGTCTATGGCTACACCTTC.